The table lists the clone carrying this T cell receptor (beta chain) with a count of one. One end of the junction does not line up with germline, which may come from a read error. This record belongs to a study of blood T cells in healthy people across ages. Turning to the study itself: Template switching retrieved approximately one barcoded beta molecule for each two T cells.

For the second PCR, which ran for roughly 7 to 11 cycles, a sample-barcoded 5' primer and a J-beta primer mix were used. All cDNA molecules were each tagged by a template-switch adaptor with 12 random nucleotides. One entry per CDR3 protein results from TCRdb running MiXCR on the 5' RACE reads. The sample yields some 860,000 distinct CDR3 sequences, about 56% seen once. The CDR3 has 16 residues. CDR1 and CDR2 from the germline V gene are DFQATT and SNEGSKA (reference sequence). Sequenced sample: blood. The chain joins TRBV20-1 to TRBJ2-6, with 8 bases that match TRBD1. The clonotype originates from a man in his forties or fifties in good health. In DNA, the CDR3 is TGCAGTGCTAGGGGCCTAGCAGGGGGACAGGCCAACGTCCCGACTTTC. Translation: CSARGLAGGQANVPTF.